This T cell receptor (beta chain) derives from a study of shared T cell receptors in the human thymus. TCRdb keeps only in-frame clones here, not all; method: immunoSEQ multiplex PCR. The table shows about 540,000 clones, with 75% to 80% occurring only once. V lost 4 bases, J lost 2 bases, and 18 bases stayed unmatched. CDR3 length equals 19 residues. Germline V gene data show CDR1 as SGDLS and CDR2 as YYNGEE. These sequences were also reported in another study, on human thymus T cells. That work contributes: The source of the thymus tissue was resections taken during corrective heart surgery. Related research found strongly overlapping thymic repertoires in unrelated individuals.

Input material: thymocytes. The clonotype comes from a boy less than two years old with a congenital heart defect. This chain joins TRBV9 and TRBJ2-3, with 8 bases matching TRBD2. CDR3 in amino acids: CASSWDHSGKDKNTDTQYF. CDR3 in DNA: TGTGCCAGCAGCTGGGACCATAGCGGGAAGGACAAAAACACAGATACGCAGTATTTT.